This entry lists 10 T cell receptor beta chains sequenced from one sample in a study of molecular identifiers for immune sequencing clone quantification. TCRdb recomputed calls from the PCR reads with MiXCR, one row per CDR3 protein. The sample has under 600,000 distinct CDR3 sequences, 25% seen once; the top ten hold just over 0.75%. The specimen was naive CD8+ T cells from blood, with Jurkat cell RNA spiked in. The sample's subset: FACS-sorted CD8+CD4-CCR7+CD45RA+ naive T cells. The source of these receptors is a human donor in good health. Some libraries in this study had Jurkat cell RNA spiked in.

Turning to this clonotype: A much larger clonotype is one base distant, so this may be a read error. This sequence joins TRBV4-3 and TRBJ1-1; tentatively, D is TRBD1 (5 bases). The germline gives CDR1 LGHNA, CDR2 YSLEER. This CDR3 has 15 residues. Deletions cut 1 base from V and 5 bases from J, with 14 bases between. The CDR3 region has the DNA TGCGCCAGCAGCCAAGTGTGGGGACGGGAGACTGAAGCTTTCTTT. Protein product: CASSQVWGRETEAFF.

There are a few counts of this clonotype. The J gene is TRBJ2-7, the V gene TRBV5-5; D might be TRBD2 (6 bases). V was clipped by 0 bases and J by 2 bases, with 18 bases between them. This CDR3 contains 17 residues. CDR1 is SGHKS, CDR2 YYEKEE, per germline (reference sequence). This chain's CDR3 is CASSLVAGSRATYEQYF. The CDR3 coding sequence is TGTGCCAGCAGCTTGGTTGCGGGGTCCCGAGCCACCTACGAGCAGTACTTC. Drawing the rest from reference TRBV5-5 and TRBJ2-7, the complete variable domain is DAGVTQSPTHLIKTRGQQVTLRCSPISGHKSVSWYQQVLGQGPQFIFQYYEKEERGRGNFPDRFSARQFPNYSSELNVNALLLGDSALYLCASSLVAGSRATYEQYFGPGTRLTVT.

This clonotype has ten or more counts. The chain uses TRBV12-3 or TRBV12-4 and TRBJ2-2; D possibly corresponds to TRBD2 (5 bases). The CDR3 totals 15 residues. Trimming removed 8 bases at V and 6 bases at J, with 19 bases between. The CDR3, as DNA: TGTGCCAGCCGCAGTTGGACTCCCAATTCCGGGGAGCTGTTTTTT. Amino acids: CASRSWTPNSGELFF.

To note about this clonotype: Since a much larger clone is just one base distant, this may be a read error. The CDR3 sequence is CASRLVGGGADTQYF. Here the CDR3 DNA reads TGTGCCAGCCGCTTAGTCGGCGGGGGGGCAGATACGCAGTATTTT. The V gene is TRBV7-9, the J gene TRBJ2-3; 9 nucleotides align to TRBD2. Germline V lookup: CDR1 SEHNR, CDR2 FQNEAQ (reference sequence). The CDR3 loop spans 15 amino acids. The whole variable domain, filled in from reference TRBV7-9 and TRBJ2-3, reads DTGVSQNPRHKITKRGQNVTFRCDPISEHNRLYWYRQTLGQGPEFLTYFQNEAQLEKSRLLSDRFSAERPKGSFSTLEIQRTEQGDSAMYLCASRLVGGGADTQYFGPGTRLTVL.

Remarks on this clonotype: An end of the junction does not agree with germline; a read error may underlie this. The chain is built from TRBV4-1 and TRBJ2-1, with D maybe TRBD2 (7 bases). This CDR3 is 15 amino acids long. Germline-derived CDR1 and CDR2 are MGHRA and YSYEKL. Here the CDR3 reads CASSRARGAYSEQFF. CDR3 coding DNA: TGCGCCAGCAGCCGCGCCCGGGGGGCGTACAGTGAGCAGTTCTTC.

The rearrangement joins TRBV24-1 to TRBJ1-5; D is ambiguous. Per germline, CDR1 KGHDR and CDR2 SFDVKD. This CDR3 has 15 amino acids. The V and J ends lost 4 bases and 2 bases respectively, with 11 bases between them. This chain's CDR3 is CATSDWAVGNQPQHF. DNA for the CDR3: TGTGCCACCAGTGACTGGGCTGTTGGCAATCAGCCCCAGCATTTT.

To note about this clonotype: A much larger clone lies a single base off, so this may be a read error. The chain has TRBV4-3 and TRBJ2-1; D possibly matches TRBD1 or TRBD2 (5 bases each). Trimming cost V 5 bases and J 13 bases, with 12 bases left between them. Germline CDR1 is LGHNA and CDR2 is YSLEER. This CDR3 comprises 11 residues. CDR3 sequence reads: CASSYGAYQFF. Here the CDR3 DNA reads TGCGCCAGCAGCTACGGGGCCTACCAGTTCTTC.

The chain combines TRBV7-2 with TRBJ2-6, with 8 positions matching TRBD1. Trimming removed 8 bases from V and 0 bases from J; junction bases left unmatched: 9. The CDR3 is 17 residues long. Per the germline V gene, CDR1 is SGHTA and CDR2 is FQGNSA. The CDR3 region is CASRPDRAHSGANVLTF. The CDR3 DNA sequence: TGTGCCAGCCGCCCGGACAGGGCTCACTCTGGGGCCAACGTCCTGACTTTC.

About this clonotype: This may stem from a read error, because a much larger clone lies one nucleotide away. CDR3 protein: CSAGGMLTGALFF. The DNA for the CDR3 is TGCAGCGCGGGGGGGATGTTAACCGGGGCGCTGTTTTTT. The chain recombines TRBV29-1 with TRBJ2-2, with 8 bases that match TRBD2. In germline, CDR1 is SQVTM, CDR2 ANQGSEA. This CDR3 has 13 residues.

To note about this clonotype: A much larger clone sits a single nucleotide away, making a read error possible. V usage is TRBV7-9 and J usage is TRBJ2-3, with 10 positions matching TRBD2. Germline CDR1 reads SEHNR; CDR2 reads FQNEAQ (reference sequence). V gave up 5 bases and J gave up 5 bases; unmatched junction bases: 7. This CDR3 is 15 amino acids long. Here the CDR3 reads CASSPLAGAGDTQYF. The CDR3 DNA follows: TGTGCCAGCAGCCCGCTAGCGGGAGCTGGAGATACGCAGTATTTT.